The next 19 T cell receptor beta chains were all read from a single sample in a study of a mutant IDH1 vaccine in newly diagnosed glioma. Their antigens are not known. Noted time point: week 47, end of study. Vaccine doses each comprised 300 ug of mutant IDH1 20-mer peptide, with topical imiquimod. Method: immunoSEQ multiplex PCR; TCRdb's copy keeps in-frame clones and lacks some. The sample includes tens of thousands of clones, 80% to 85% of them seen just once. The material sequenced was PBMCs, taken from a glioma patient whose treatment included an IDH1 peptide vaccine. Source of these receptors: a man under 40 with glioma.

The chain employs TRBV2 and TRBJ1-2; D uncertain. The ends were cut back, 4 bases at V and 2 bases at J, with 11 bases in the middle. Germline V CDR1 and CDR2: SNHLY, FYNNEI. The CDR3 length is 14 residues. CDR3 nucleotide sequence: TGTGCCAGCAGTGCTCGAGTCAGAAACTATGGCTACACCTTC. This sequence encodes CASSARVRNYGYTF. The whole variable domain, remainder taken from reference TRBV2 and TRBJ1-2, is EPEVTQTPSHQVTQMGQEVILRCVPISNHLYFYWYRQILGQKVEFLVSFYNNEISEKSEIFDDQFSVERPDGSNFTLKIRSTKLEDSAMYFCASSARVRNYGYTFGSGTRLTVV.

This clone has only a few counts. The J gene is TRBJ2-2, the V gene TRBV18; 11 bases match TRBD2. The V and J ends lost 5 bases and 6 bases, in that order; junction bases with no gene match: 5. Germline CDR1 KGHSH, CDR2 LQKENI. There are 15 residues in the CDR3. CDR3 DNA sequence: TGTGCCAGCTCAACGGGACTAGCGGTTTCCGGGGAGCTGTTTTTT. Its protein is CASSTGLAVSGELFF.

This chain links TRBV7-9 with TRBJ1-4; 8 bases are shared with TRBD1. The CDR3 covers 17 residues. Trimming cost V 5 bases and J 2 bases; bases outside gene matches: 10. Germline V gene sequence: CDR1 SEHNR, CDR2 FQNEAQ (reference sequence). In DNA, the CDR3 is TGTGCCAGCAGCGTTATGACAGGGGTGGGGACTAATGAAAAACTGTTTTTT. Amino acids: CASSVMTGVGTNEKLFF.

This clone was seen only a few times. J is TRBJ1-5 and V is TRBV19, with a possible D match to TRBD1 (5 bases). Trimming took 5 bases from V and 0 from J, leaving 17 bases between them. Germline assignment: CDR1 LNHDA and CDR2 SQIVND (reference sequence). The CDR3 is 17 residues long. CDR3 protein: CASSLLGGRYSNQPQHF. The CDR3 bases are TGTGCCAGTAGTCTACTCGGGGGACGGTATAGCAATCAGCCCCAGCATTTT.

The rearrangement links TRBV4-1 to TRBJ2-1; a possible D gene is TRBD2 (6 bases). The CDR3 consists of 15 residues. In germline, CDR1 is MGHRA, CDR2 YSYEKL. Trimming took 1 base from V and 4 from J, leaving 11 bases between them. The DNA of the CDR3 is TGCGCCAGCAGCCAAGGACCTGGACTATACAATGAGCAGTTCTTC. Its translation is CASSQGPGLYNEQFF.

CDR3 loop: CASLEMNRAAGYTF. The CDR3 DNA reads as TGTGCCAGCCTCGAAATGAACAGGGCTGCTGGCTACACCTTC. V and J are TRBV6-1 and TRBJ1-2; a weak D match, TRBD1 (6 bases). The ends were cut back, 8 bases at V and 7 bases at J, with 20 bases in the middle. The germline CDR1 and CDR2 sequences are MNHNS and SASEGT. The CDR3 extends over 14 amino acids.

This clone appeared a few times. The chain is built from TRBV25-1 and TRBJ1-6, with unresolved D. Germline V gene data show CDR1 as MGHDK and CDR2 as SYGVNS. The length of the CDR3 is 15 residues. Trimming stripped 4 bases from V and 4 bases from J, with 11 bases between. The CDR3 reads CASSAAETYNSPLHF. The CDR3, as DNA: TGTGCCAGCAGTGCTGCAGAAACTTATAATTCACCCCTCCACTTT.

The chain has TRBV6-5 and TRBJ1-6, with D possibly being TRBD1 (5 bases). Trimming removed 0 bases from V and 10 bases from J, with 16 bases in between. Germline values: CDR1 MNHEY, CDR2 SVGAGI. The CDR3 has 16 amino acids. The CDR3 DNA reads as TGTGCCAGCAGTTACTCTCCGAGGGGTAAGGGGTCACCCCTCCACTTT. It yields the protein CASSYSPRGKGSPLHF.

This clone was seen only once. The chain uses TRBV18 and TRBJ2-4; D is perhaps TRBD1 (6 bases). The V end lost 2 bases, the J end lost 0 bases, and 14 bases lay between the germline ends. CDR3 length: 17 residues. Germline V lookup: CDR1 KGHSH, CDR2 LQKENI. CDR3 DNA sequence: TGTGCCAGCTCACCAGTTTTGGGGACAAAAGCCAAAAACATTCAGTACTTC. Amino acid sequence: CASSPVLGTKAKNIQYF.

The rearrangement joins TRBV2 to TRBJ2-2; perhaps TRBD1 as D (5 bases). Trimming pared 7 bases from V and 2 bases from J, leaving 14 bases between. In germline, CDR1 is SNHLY, CDR2 FYNNEI. The length of the CDR3 is 15 residues. The CDR3 region is CASIGGQINTGELFF. CDR3 in DNA: TGTGCCAGCATTGGTGGACAAATCAACACCGGGGAGCTGTTTTTT.

The gene calls are TRBV6-5 and TRBJ1-3; TRBD1 might be the D (5 bases). Per germline, CDR1 MNHEY and CDR2 SVGAGI. The CDR3 has 14 amino acids. Trimming shortened V by 6 bases and J by 0 bases, and 9 bases separated the two germline ends. The CDR3 protein is CASRLDSSGNTIYF. The CDR3 nucleotides are TGTGCCAGCAGATTAGACAGCTCTGGAAACACCATATATTTT.

V is TRBV11-2 and J is TRBJ1-4; weak D call: TRBD1 (5 bases). The V and J ends lost 5 bases and 4 bases respectively, with 14 bases between them. Germline V gene sequence: CDR1 SGHAT, CDR2 FQNNGV. The CDR3 has 15 amino acids. This CDR3 is CASSLRGDGNEKLFF. As DNA, the CDR3 is TGTGCCAGCAGCCTCCGGGGCGACGGTAATGAAAAACTGTTTTTT. The full variable domain, in which reference TRBV11-2 and TRBJ1-4 provide the parts outside the CDR3, is EAGVAQSPRYKIIEKRQSVAFWCNPISGHATLYWYQQILGQGPKLLIQFQNNGVVDDSQLPKDRFSAERLKGVDSTLKIQPAKLEDSAVYLCASSLRGDGNEKLFFGSGTQLSVL.

The chain couples TRBV5-6 to TRBJ1-4; TRBD1 is a possible D gene (5 bases). V was cut by 4 bases and J by 0 bases, with 10 bases left in between. CDR1 and CDR2 (germline): SGHDT, YYEEEE. This CDR3 has 15 residues. The CDR3 protein is CASSRDGPTNEKLFF. The CDR3 nucleotides are TGTGCCAGCAGCAGGGACGGACCAACTAATGAAAAACTGTTTTTT.

The chain links TRBV7-9 to TRBJ2-1, with TRBD2 matching over 8 bases. The germline V gene has CDR1 SEHNR and CDR2 FQNEAQ (reference sequence). V lost 5 bases to trimming and J lost 0 bases; unmatched junction nucleotides: 9. CDR3 size: 17 residues. The CDR3 sequence: CASSPTEAGVSYNEQFF. The DNA of the CDR3 is TGTGCCAGCAGCCCGACCGAAGCGGGAGTCTCCTACAATGAGCAGTTCTTC.

V usage is TRBV5-5 and J usage is TRBJ1-6; 7 nucleotides agree with TRBD1. Germline V gives CDR1 SGHKS, CDR2 YYEKEE (reference sequence). V shed 1 base, J shed 1 base, and the junction held 14 bases outside the gene matches. The CDR3 is made up of 20 amino acids. The CDR3 bases are TGTGCCAGCAGCTTGAAGTCGACAGGGAACGCAAAATCCTATAATTCACCCCTCCACTTT. Translating it yields CASSLKSTGNAKSYNSPLHF.

The chain combines TRBV28 with TRBJ2-7; D is ambiguous. V lost 3 bases and J lost 2, with 17 bases in between. CDR3 length: 16 amino acids. The V gene's germline CDR1 is MDHEN and CDR2 SYDVKM. CDR3 loop: CASSLKAWSITYEQYF. The CDR3, as DNA: TGTGCCAGCAGTTTGAAGGCATGGTCTATTACCTACGAGCAGTACTTC.

The chain couples TRBV6-5 to TRBJ1-3; possibly TRBD1 for D (6 bases). CDR3 length: 16 amino acids. V gave up 4 bases and J gave up 0 bases, with 13 bases separating them. Germline values: CDR1 MNHEY, CDR2 SVGAGI. The CDR3 bases are TGTGCCAGCAGTTCACAGGGACCCTTCTCTGGAAACACCATATATTTT. It translates to CASSSQGPFSGNTIYF.

This chain links TRBV19 with TRBJ2-5, with D perhaps given as TRBD1 or TRBD2 (5 bases each). V was shortened by 5 bases and J by 4 bases, with 20 bases between the two germline ends. This CDR3 is built from 16 residues. The germline CDR1 and CDR2 sequences are LNHDA and SQIVND (reference sequence). The CDR3 DNA reads as TGTGCCAGTAGTCCCCCGGGGACCCCTAGACCAGAGACCCAGTACTTC. Protein: CASSPPGTPRPETQYF.

The V call is TRBV9, the J call TRBJ2-1; 7 nucleotides agree with TRBD1. After removal of 3 bases from V and 7 bases from J, the junction contained 4 bases not matched to a gene. Germline V gives CDR1 SGDLS, CDR2 YYNGEE. The CDR3 has 13 amino acids. CDR3 region: CASSGQGINEQFF. CDR3 bases: TGTGCCAGCAGCGGACAGGGAATAAATGAGCAGTTCTTC.